The rows below give T cell receptor beta chains drawn from one sample of a study of metastatic and nonmetastatic thyroid tumors. TCRdb called clones again from the PCR reads with MiXCR. This sample has 25,000 to 35,000 clones, with about 10% found just once. Sequencing used blood. These receptors originate from a female donor with papillary thyroid cancer or a benign thyroid nodule (not recorded which). Some clones in this sample may be carry-over from other donors' samples. Both conserved end residues are part of each CDR3. The D gene is left open where the match is weak. A clone size is listed for some rows: how often the clone was seen (once, few, many), or a class if it is expanded.

>TRBV6-2/TRBV6-3|few|NA|16|TRBJ2-3
CASSRPVTWGTHTQYF
TGTGCCAGCAGCCGACCCGTGACCTGGGGGACACATACGCAGTATTTT
>TRBV6-1|medium-sized|NA|14|TRBJ2-7
CASSVSSSSYEQYF
TGTGCCAGCAGTGTAAGCAGTTCTTCCTACGAGCAGTACTTC
>TRBV20-1|NA|TRBD2|16|TRBJ2-7
CSASGLAGGSSYEQYF
TGCAGTGCTAGTGGGCTAGCGGGAGGGTCCTCCTACGAGCAGTACTTC
>TRBV6-6|many|NA|14|TRBJ2-3
CASSYGGVADTQYF
TGTGCCAGCAGTTACGGCGGGGTGGCAGATACGCAGTATTTT
>TRBV6-1|few|NA|12|TRBJ1-5
CASITSNQPQHF
TGTGCCAGCATCACAAGCAATCAGCCCCAGCATTTT
>TRBV6-5|few|NA|14|TRBJ2-7
CASSSLQGSYEQYF
TGTGCCAGCAGTTCCCTCCAGGGTTCCTACGAGCAGTACTTC
>TRBV4-3|many|NA|15|TRBJ1-2
CASSQEGTGKDGYTF
TGCGCCAGCAGCCAAGAAGGAACAGGGAAGGATGGCTACACCTTC
>TRBV28|many|NA|19|TRBJ1-2
CASSLTGSRFLVANYGYTF
TGTGCCAGCAGTTTGACAGGCTCCCGGTTCCTTGTAGCTAACTATGGCTACACCTTC
>TRBV27|many|NA|16|TRBJ2-1
CASSRPRDVLFNEQFF
TGTGCCAGCAGTAGGCCTAGGGACGTACTTTTTAATGAGCAGTTCTTC
>TRBV6-5|few|NA|15|TRBJ1-5
CASSYQRYSNQPQHF
TGTGCCAGCAGTTACCAGAGATATAGCAATCAGCCCCAGCATTTT
>TRBV6-1|few|TRBD1|15|TRBJ1-2
CASKEQGEANYGYTF
TGTGCCAGCAAGGAGCAGGGGGAGGCTAACTATGGCTACACCTTC
>TRBV10-3|few|NA|15|TRBJ1-1
CAIVVDGQTNTEAFF
TGTGCCATCGTGGTTGACGGACAGACGAACACTGAAGCTTTCTTT
>TRBV28|many|TRBD2|12|TRBJ2-3
CASSLAGRGQYF
TGTGCCAGCAGCTTAGCTGGGAGGGGGCAGTATTTT
>TRBV12-3/TRBV12-4|NA|NA|13|TRBJ1-1
CASSFMVNTEAFF
TGTGCCAGCAGTTTTATGGTGAACACTGAAGCTTTCTTT
>TRBV6-1|many|TRBD1|15|TRBJ2-1
CASTTGQASYNEQFF
TGTGCCAGCACCACGGGACAGGCATCCTACAATGAGCAGTTCTTC
>TRBV5-1|many|NA|14|TRBJ2-7
CASSLDRLIHEQYF
TGCGCCAGCAGCTTGGACAGGCTAATCCACGAGCAGTACTTC
>TRBV20-1|NA|NA|11|TRBJ2-1
CSALGLQEQFF
TGCAGTGCTTTGGGACTTCAGGAGCAGTTCTTC
>TRBV18|few|NA|12|TRBJ1-2
CASSLGEGVGTF
TGTGCCAGCTCACTAGGGGAGGGTGTTGGCACCTTC
>TRBV5-1|NA|NA|14|TRBJ1-2
CASSFETPNYGYTF
TGCGCCAGCAGTTTTGAGACACCTAACTATGGCTACACCTTC
>TRBV6-2/TRBV6-3|many|NA|12|TRBJ1-2
CASSDRSYGYTF
TGTGCCAGCAGCGACAGATCCTATGGCTACACCTTC
>TRBV6-1|medium-sized|NA|17|TRBJ1-3
CASSEARGRSSGNTIYF
TGTGCCAGCAGTGAAGCAAGAGGCAGGAGCTCTGGAAACACCATATATTTT
>TRBV18|NA|NA|14|TRBJ2-7
CVSSGSGEAYEQYF
TGTGTCAGCTCCGGGTCCGGGGAGGCCTACGAGCAGTACTTC
>TRBV19|many|TRBD1|15|TRBJ1-2
CASSWDRTSNYGYTF
TGTGCCAGTAGTTGGGACAGAACGAGTAACTATGGCTACACCTTC
>TRBV28|medium-sized|NA|17|TRBJ2-2
CASSSPDGGGDTGELFF
TGTGCCAGCAGTTCCCCCGATGGCGGAGGAGACACCGGGGAGCTGTTTTTT
>TRBV11-3|many|NA|15|TRBJ1-6
CASSLGGGGNSPLHF
TGTGCCAGCAGCTTAGGAGGTGGGGGGAATTCACCCCTCCACTTT
>TRBV6-2/TRBV6-3|many|TRBD1|14|TRBJ2-1
CASSDRGGYNEQFF
TGTGCCAGCAGTGACAGGGGCGGCTACAATGAGCAGTTCTTC
>TRBV19|many|NA|12|TRBJ1-5
CASGFYNQPQHF
TGTGCGAGTGGGTTTTACAATCAGCCCCAGCATTTT
>TRBV30|many|NA|14|TRBJ2-5
CAWSVMGMGETQYF
TGTGCCTGGAGTGTGATGGGTATGGGGGAGACCCAGTACTTC
>TRBV3-1|NA|NA|14|TRBJ1-1
CASSPYYRDTEAFF
TGTGCCAGCAGCCCCTACTATCGGGACACTGAAGCTTTCTTT
>TRBV7-9|many|TRBD1|15|TRBJ1-1
CASSWDREANTEAFF
TGTGCCAGCAGCTGGGACAGGGAGGCGAACACTGAAGCTTTCTTT
>TRBV6-1|many|NA|12|TRBJ1-1
CASNGRWGEAFF
TGTGCCAGCAACGGGAGGTGGGGTGAAGCTTTCTTT
>TRBV14|NA|NA|12|TRBJ2-1
CASSPPVNEQFF
TGTGCCAGCAGCCCCCCAGTCAATGAGCAGTTCTTC
>TRBV20-1|NA|NA|11|TRBJ2-7
CSAALPGEQYF
TGCAGTGCCGCCTTACCGGGCGAGCAGTACTTC
>TRBV6-2/TRBV6-3|few|NA|13|TRBJ2-3
CASSYSGRGLQYF
TGTGCCAGCAGTTACTCAGGGCGCGGACTCCAGTATTTT
>TRBV20-1|NA|TRBD2|17|TRBJ2-7
CSARDLHGLAGGYEQYF
TGCAGTGCTAGAGACCTCCATGGACTAGCGGGGGGCTACGAGCAGTACTTC
>TRBV5-6|many|TRBD1|17|TRBJ1-2
CASSLVGDRGTNYGYTF
TGTGCCAGCAGCTTGGTAGGTGACAGGGGAACCAACTATGGCTACACCTTC
>TRBV18|NA|NA|13|TRBJ2-7
CASSPPDTFEQYF
TGTGCCAGCTCACCACCGGATACATTCGAGCAGTACTTC
>TRBV6-1|NA|TRBD1|15|TRBJ2-1
CASSERGQAYNEQFF
TGTGCCAGCAGTGAACGGGGACAGGCCTACAATGAGCAGTTCTTC
>TRBV19|many|NA|13|TRBJ2-5
CASSMGSQETQYF
TGTGCCAGTAGTATGGGCAGCCAAGAGACCCAGTACTTC
>TRBV24-1|many|TRBD1|16|TRBJ1-4
CATSDFSDRRDEKLFF
TGTGCCACCAGTGATTTTTCGGACAGGAGGGATGAAAAACTGTTTTTT
>TRBV3-1|NA|NA|14|TRBJ2-1
CASSQGREVAEQLF
TGTGCCAGCAGCCAAGGTCGTGAGGTGGCTGAGCAGCTCTTC
>TRBV11-2|many|TRBD2|17|TRBJ2-3
CASSFQPLAGAMDTQYF
TGTGCCAGCAGCTTCCAACCATTAGCGGGAGCTATGGATACGCAGTATTTT
>TRBV6-5|many|TRBD1|14|TRBJ1-4
CASSYGTGGEKLFF
TGTGCCAGCAGTTACGGGACAGGTGGGGAAAAACTGTTTTTT
>TRBV12-3/TRBV12-4|medium-sized|NA|14|TRBJ1-6
CASSPGRGNSPLHF
TGTGCCAGCAGCCCGGGCAGGGGTAATTCACCCCTCCACTTT
>TRBV5-1|many|NA|12|TRBJ1-2
CASSPERYGYTF
TGCGCCAGCAGCCCCGAGCGGTATGGCTACACCTTC
>TRBV30|NA|NA|16|TRBJ1-2
CAWRERGPLANYGYTF
TGTGCCTGGAGAGAGCGCGGCCCGCTTGCTAACTATGGCTACACCTTC
>TRBV7-2|once|TRBD2|16|TRBJ2-7
CESSLAGGIPSYEQYF
TGTGAAAGCAGCTTAGCGGGGGGAATACCCTCCTACGAGCAGTACTTC
>TRBV19|many|NA|13|TRBJ2-5
CASTSGQQETQYF
NA
>TRBV5-1|many|NA|15|TRBJ1-1
CASSLTGTRNTEAFF
TGCGCCAGCAGCTTGACTGGGACCCGGAACACTGAAGCTTTCTTT
>TRBV6-5|medium-sized|NA|18|TRBJ1-5
CASSYSSPATLSNQPQHF
TGTGCCAGCAGTTACTCGAGCCCAGCGACGCTTAGCAATCAGCCCCAGCATTTT
>TRBV3-1|NA|TRBD2|18|TRBJ2-5
CASSQPGLAGGLQETQYF
TGTGCCAGCAGCCAACCTGGACTAGCGGGGGGGCTCCAAGAGACCCAGTACTTC
>TRBV29-1|NA|TRBD1|11|TRBJ1-2
CSLGQAGGYAF
TGCAGCCTAGGACAGGCGGGGGGCTACGCCTTC
>TRBV30|NA|TRBD2|12|TRBJ2-7
CAWGRGSFEQYF
TGTGCCTGGGGGCGGGGGTCCTTCGAGCAGTACTTC
>TRBV6-2/TRBV6-3|medium-sized|TRBD1|14|TRBJ1-2
CASSSGQGRDGYTF
TGTGCCAGCAGTTCCGGACAGGGGAGGGATGGCTACACCTTC
>TRBV6-1|many|NA|15|TRBJ2-3
CATLPRPGMGDTQYF
TGTGCCACCCTGCCCCGCCCCGGAATGGGAGATACGCAGTATTTT
>TRBV3-1|NA|TRBD2|17|TRBJ2-1
CASSQIRRLAGGDEQFF
TGTGCCAGCAGCCAAATTCGGCGACTAGCGGGAGGTGATGAACAGTTCTTC
>TRBV5-4|many|TRBD1|16|TRBJ1-1
CASSPPRTGLGQEAFF
TGTGCCAGCAGCCCACCCAGGACAGGTCTGGGGCAGGAAGCTTTCTTT
>TRBV28|few|NA|12|TRBJ1-1
CASGEIRGLAFF
TGTGCCAGCGGCGAGATCCGTGGCCTCGCTTTCTTT
>TRBV24-1|few|NA|14|TRBJ1-2
CVTSDLKGGDGYTF
TGTGTCACCAGTGATTTAAAAGGAGGAGATGGCTACACCTTC
>TRBV10-1|many|NA|13|TRBJ2-5
CASSGRDQETQYF
TGCGCCAGTTCCGGACGGGACCAAGAGACCCAGTACTTC